This TCR beta chain is from a study of vaccination and CD4 T cells after COVID-19. Broader study findings: Convalescent patients were relatively few, and early post-infection timepoints were missing. For convalescent patients, 304 of the 307 vaccine-specific clones analyzed were classified as spike mono-reactive.

Sequenced with the Oncomine TCR Beta short-read assay was DNA taken from cultured CD4+ T cells. MiXCR was run by TCRdb on the PCR reads, yielding one entry per CDR3 protein. Of over 10,000 distinct CDR3 sequences detected, roughly 56% appear once; the ten largest clones hold 15% to 20%. Treatment indicated: roughly ten-day PBMC culture with coronavirus spike peptide pools or control peptides (ViraFEST assay). Alongside approximately 11 IU/ml IL-2 and about 9.1 ug/ml peptide pools, PBMCs were cultured at roughly 2 million per well. At both days 3 and 7, half the medium was replaced with fresh IL-2 medium. The germline V gene encodes CDR1 LNHDA and CDR2 SQIVND (reference sequence). The V and J ends lost 1 base and 2 bases respectively, with 7 bases between them. CDR3 size: 14 residues. Of note for this clonotype: Its specificity is unknown.

Sequencing was done on a sample of CD4+ T cells from blood, cultured in vitro. This sequence was found in a human donor who had recovered from COVID-19. V is TRBV19 and J is TRBJ2-3, with D uncertain. The CDR3 nucleotides read TGTGCCAGTAGTATAGCCGCGGTCACAGATACGCAGTATTTT. Translated, it gives CASSIAAVTDTQYF.